A selection of T cell receptor beta chains follows, all from one sample in a study of beta chain features in type 1 diabetes. Only in-frame clones appear in the TCRdb table, and some are missing; sequencing was by immunoSEQ multiplex PCR. The sample consists of 200,000 to 300,000 clones, 9.5% to 13% of them appearing once. The sample comprised naive CD4+ T cells from blood. Receptors were obtained from a man aged 30-40 years with type 1 diabetes. Both conserved end residues are part of each CDR3. A D gene is named only where the DNA matches it firmly. Clone size, where shown, is once, few, many, or a class for clones that have expanded.

V gene	clone size	D gene	J gene	CDR3 protein	CDR3 DNA
TRBV23-1	NA	NA	TRBJ2-7	CASSHAPGGRRYEQYF	TGCGCCAGCAGTCACGCCCCGGGGGGCCGACGGTACGAGCAGTACTTC
TRBV14	few	NA	TRBJ2-1	CASSFFLARNIYNEQFF	TGTGCCAGCAGCTTTTTCCTAGCGCGGAACATATACAATGAGCAGTTCTTC
TRBV21-1	NA	NA	TRBJ2-2	CASSSPGTGITGELFF	TGTGCCAGCAGCTCGCCCGGGACAGGGATCACCGGGGAGCTGTTTTTT
TRBV29-1	few	NA	TRBJ1-4	CSASQGGDEKLFF	TGCAGCGCCAGCCAGGGTGGTGATGAAAAACTGTTTTTT
TRBV4-3	few	TRBD2	TRBJ2-1	CASSQAGLAGVAEQFF	TGCGCCAGCAGCCAAGCGGGACTAGCGGGGGTTGCTGAGCAGTTCTTC
TRBV29-1	few	NA	TRBJ1-2	CSVDTGLYGYTF	TGCAGCGTTGATACTGGACTGTATGGCTACACCTTC
TRBV7-3	NA	TRBD2	TRBJ2-3	CASSLTPWGGSTDTQYF	TGTGCCAGCAGCCTCACTCCCTGGGGGGGAAGCACAGATACGCAGTATTTT
TRBV9	few	NA	TRBJ2-1	CASSVRDFYNEQFF	TGTGCCAGCAGCGTTAGGGACTTTTACAATGAGCAGTTCTTC
TRBV5-1	few	TRBD1	TRBJ2-3	CASSFGQGTQYF	TGCGCCAGCAGCTTTGGACAGGGTACGCAGTATTTT
TRBV6-6	few	NA	TRBJ1-5	CASRMEAGGNQPQHF	TGTGCCAGCCGGATGGAAGCGGGAGGTAATCAGCCCCAGCATTTT
TRBV5-1	few	TRBD2	TRBJ2-1	CASSPGGSSANEQFF	TGCGCCAGCAGCCCCGGGGGGTCCTCGGCTAATGAGCAGTTCTTC
TRBV11-2	NA	TRBD1	TRBJ2-7	CASTGQPEADGYEQYF	TGTGCCAGCACGGGACAGCCGGAGGCTGATGGCTACGAGCAGTACTTC
TRBV29-1	once	TRBD1	TRBJ1-4	CSVKAGGHEKLFF	TGCAGCGTGAAGGCAGGGGGCCATGAAAAACTGTTTTTT
TRBV11-3	few	NA	TRBJ2-5	CASSLVEGQTQYF	TGTGCCAGCAGCTTAGTTGAGGGTCAGACCCAGTACTTC
TRBV2	NA	TRBD1	TRBJ1-2	CASSSIQGAGDYGYTF	TGTGCCAGCAGTTCAATTCAGGGGGCAGGGGACTATGGCTACACCTTC
TRBV15	NA	TRBD1	TRBJ2-7	CATSRDWQGAEQYF	TGTGCCACCAGCAGAGATTGGCAGGGGGCAGAGCAGTACTTC
TRBV18	NA	NA	TRBJ2-5	CASSPGREETQYF	TGTGCCAGCTCACCAGGCAGGGAAGAGACCCAGTACTTC
TRBV5-8	NA	NA	TRBJ2-3	CASSSSGLGEDGADTQYF	TGTGCCAGCAGCTCAAGCGGCTTAGGGGAGGACGGGGCAGATACGCAGTATTTT
TRBV9	NA	NA	TRBJ1-1	CASSPPTAANTEAFF	TGTGCCAGCAGCCCGCCGACAGCCGCTAACACTGAAGCTTTCTTT
TRBV29-1	NA	NA	TRBJ2-3	CSGYRGTDTQYF	TGCAGCGGCTACAGGGGCACAGATACGCAGTATTTT
TRBV7-9	few	NA	TRBJ1-2	CASSSDSLNYGYTF	TGTGCCAGCAGCTCGGACAGCCTGAACTATGGCTACACCTTC
TRBV2	NA	NA	TRBJ1-5	CASSVYDSQPQHF	TGTGCCAGCAGCGTTTATGACAGTCAGCCCCAGCATTTT
TRBV27	NA	NA	TRBJ2-5	CASSLQYQETQYF	TGTGCCAGCAGTTTACAGTACCAAGAGACCCAGTACTTC
TRBV6-1	few	NA	TRBJ1-2	CASSEKAGYRYTF	TGTGCCAGCAGTGAAAAGGCAGGCTATCGCTACACCTTC
TRBV30	few	TRBD2	TRBJ2-7	CAWRREAYEQYF	TGTGCCTGGAGACGGGAGGCCTACGAGCAGTACTTC
TRBV6-5	NA	NA	TRBJ1-4	CASSQGLNEKLFF	TGTGCCAGCAGCCAGGGTCTCAATGAAAAACTGTTTTTT
TRBV7-3	few	NA	TRBJ2-2	CASSPGGVDTGELFF	TGTGCCAGCAGCCCTGGGGGCGTAGACACCGGGGAGCTGTTTTTT
TRBV5-1	NA	TRBD2	TRBJ2-1	CASSLVAGFYNEQFF	TGCGCCAGCAGCTTGGTAGCGGGGTTCTACAATGAGCAGTTCTTC
TRBV9	few	NA	TRBJ2-1	CASSVVSGEQFF	TGTGCCAGCAGCGTAGTAAGCGGTGAGCAGTTCTTC
TRBV5-8	few	NA	TRBJ2-5	CASSRGAGFETQYF	TGTGCCAGCAGCCGGGGGGCGGGGTTCGAGACCCAGTACTTC
TRBV9	few	TRBD1	TRBJ1-2	CASSQGQLYGYTF	TGTGCCAGCAGCCAGGGACAGCTCTATGGCTACACCTTC
TRBV19	few	NA	TRBJ1-6	CASSTDRPGPPLHF	TGTGCCAGTAGTACCGACAGGCCTGGGCCACCCCTCCACTTT
TRBV5-1	few	NA	TRBJ2-3	CASSVRDSQADTQYF	TGCGCCAGCAGCGTCCGGGACTCCCAGGCAGATACGCAGTATTTT
TRBV6-6	few	NA	TRBJ1-5	CASSYTGRDSNQPQHF	TGTGCCAGCAGTTATACAGGGAGAGATAGCAATCAGCCCCAGCATTTT
TRBV29-1	few	NA	TRBJ2-1	CSVAGKHYNEQFF	TGCAGCGTTGCGGGGAAACACTACAATGAGCAGTTCTTC
TRBV28	NA	NA	TRBJ2-7	CASSDSLSYEQYF	TGTGCCAGCAGCGACAGTCTCTCCTACGAGCAGTACTTC
TRBV2	few	TRBD1	TRBJ2-5	CASSVTGGETQYF	TGTGCCAGCAGTGTTACAGGGGGAGAGACCCAGTACTTC